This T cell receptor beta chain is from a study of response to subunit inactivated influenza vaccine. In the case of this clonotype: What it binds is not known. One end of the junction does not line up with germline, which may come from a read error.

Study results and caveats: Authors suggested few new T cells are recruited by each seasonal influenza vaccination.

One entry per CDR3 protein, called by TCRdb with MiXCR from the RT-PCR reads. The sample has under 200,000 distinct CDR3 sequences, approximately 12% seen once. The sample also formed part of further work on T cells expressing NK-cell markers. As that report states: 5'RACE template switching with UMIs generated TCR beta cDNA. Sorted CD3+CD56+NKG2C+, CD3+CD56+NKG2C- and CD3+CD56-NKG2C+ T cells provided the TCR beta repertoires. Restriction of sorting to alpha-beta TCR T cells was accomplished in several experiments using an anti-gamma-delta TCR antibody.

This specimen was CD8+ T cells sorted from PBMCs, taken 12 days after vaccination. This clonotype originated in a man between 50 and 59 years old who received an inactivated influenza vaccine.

Here the CDR3 DNA reads TGTGCCAGCAGTGAGGCGTACAGGCCGAACACTGAAGCTCTCTTT. Protein product: CASSEAYRPNTEALF. This chain connects TRBV2 to TRBJ1-1; D possibly corresponds to TRBD1 (5 bases). Germline CDR1 SNHLY, CDR2 FYNNEI. The CDR3 is made up of 15 amino acids.